This passage covers 30 T cell receptor beta chains from one sample sequenced in a study of monozygotic twins with inflammatory bowel disease. For each CDR3 protein, TCRdb gives one entry from its re-call of the 5' RACE reads, without DNA. This listing includes 300,000 to 450,000 distinct CDR3 sequences. The sample taken for sequencing was blood. Source of these receptors: a human donor with ulcerative colitis or Crohn's disease, or a healthy co-twin of an affected twin (not recorded which).

The chain combines TRBV5-1 with TRBJ2-7; no DNA is available, so the TRBD1 call from TCRdb remains unchecked. The CDR3 length is 16 residues. Germline-derived CDR1 and CDR2 are SGHRS and YFSETQ. Here the CDR3 reads CASSLEQGQTSYEQYF.

The chain links TRBV5-1 to TRBJ2-1; the TCRdb call, TRBD1, lacks DNA for checking. Germline values: CDR1 SGHRS, CDR2 YFSETQ. The CDR3 extends over 17 amino acids. The CDR3: CASSLTRGSFSYNEQFF. Full variable domain (outside the CDR3, taken from reference TRBV5-1 and TRBJ2-1): KAGVTQTPRYLIKTRGQQVTLSCSPISGHRSVSWYQQTPGQGLQFLFEYFSETQRNKGNFPGRFSGRQFSNSRSEMNVSTLELGDSALYLCASSLTRGSFSYNEQFFGPGTRLTVL.

The chain recombines TRBV30 with TRBJ1-1; TCRdb calls TRBD1, which cannot be checked without DNA. Germline CDR1 GTSNPN, CDR2 SVGIG (reference sequence). The CDR3 is 11 amino acids. The CDR3 protein is CAWMGPTEAFF.

This chain uses TRBV5-1 with TRBJ2-3; TCRdb gives TRBD1 as the D gene, but with no DNA this cannot be confirmed. The CDR3 loop spans 17 amino acids. The germline gives CDR1 SGHRS, CDR2 YFSETQ. CDR3 sequence reads: CASSLLGWDPSTDTQYF.

This sequence joins TRBV6-5 and TRBJ2-5; TCRdb lists TRBD2, though no DNA is available to test this call. The CDR3 has 13 amino acids. Germline-derived CDR1 and CDR2 are MNHEY and SVGAGI. CDR3 residues: CASSYRGEETQYF.

The CDR3 loop is CASGLGAFGEQFF. The rearrangement joins TRBV12-5 to TRBJ2-1; there is no DNA to check the TCRdb D call of TRBD1. Germline CDR1 LGHNT, CDR2 FRNRAP. This CDR3 is 13 amino acids long.

This chain connects TRBV6-5 to TRBJ2-2; TCRdb lists TRBD2, though no DNA is available to test this call. The CDR3 spans 15 residues. The germline CDR1 and CDR2 sequences are MNHEY and SVGAGI. CDR3 region: CASSSTGTSGGELFF.

The V gene is TRBV6-2 or TRBV6-3, the J gene TRBJ2-1; checking the TCRdb D call of TRBD1 is not possible without DNA. This CDR3 is 12 amino acids long. CDR1 is MNHEY and CDR2 is SVGEGT in the germline V gene. CDR3 residues: CASSYWRGQEFF.

The chain couples TRBV7-9 to TRBJ2-7. The CDR3 consists of 14 residues. Germline CDR1 SEHNR, CDR2 FQNEAQ (reference sequence). CDR3 in amino acids: CASSQGQVADEQYF.

This chain connects TRBV20-1 to TRBJ1-5; TCRdb indicates TRBD1, and absent DNA this call remains unverified. The germline V gene has CDR1 DFQATT and CDR2 SNEGSKA (reference sequence). CDR3 length: 15 residues. The CDR3: CSAIHRVGSNQPQHF.

This rearrangement joins TRBV20-1 to TRBJ2-7; TCRdb's D call, TRBD1, is unchecked because there is no DNA. Germline V gene sequence: CDR1 DFQATT, CDR2 SNEGSKA (reference sequence). This CDR3 comprises 15 residues. This CDR3 reads CSASGVPGGHYEQYF.

This CDR3 reads CASSRLGSGTEAFF. The chain employs TRBV3-1 and TRBJ1-1. CDR1 LGHDT and CDR2 YNNKEL come from the germline V gene (reference sequence). This CDR3 has 14 amino acids.

The CDR3 spells CASSYSGRADLQGSIPAFF. The J gene is TRBJ1-1, the V gene TRBV6-5; TCRdb calls TRBD1, which cannot be checked without DNA. From germline, CDR1 is MNHEY and CDR2 SVGAGI. The CDR3 is made up of 19 amino acids.

V is TRBV4-3 and J is TRBJ2-3; TCRdb reports TRBD1, a call that lacks DNA to check it against. This CDR3 has 16 residues. The germline gives CDR1 LGHNA, CDR2 YSLEER. The CDR3 here is CASSQDWRGAGDTQYF.

The chain uses TRBV19 and TRBJ1-1; there is no DNA to check the TCRdb D call of TRBD1. This CDR3 is built from 14 residues. The germline V gene has CDR1 LNHDA and CDR2 SQIVND (reference sequence). This CDR3 reads CASSTIDRDTEAFF.

The chain uses TRBV12-3 or TRBV12-4 and TRBJ1-5; checking the TCRdb D call of TRBD1 is not possible without DNA. CDR3 length: 15 amino acids. CDR3 sequence: CASRQQGTGNQPQHF.

The V and J genes are TRBV6-5 and TRBJ2-1; the D call from TCRdb, TRBD2, cannot be confirmed without DNA. This CDR3 has 15 amino acids. CDR1 is MNHEY, CDR2 SVGAGI, per germline. CDR3 in amino acids: CASSSRGSEVNEQFF.

The chain has TRBV19 and TRBJ1-2. The CDR3 consists of 15 residues. From germline, CDR1 is LNHDA and CDR2 SQIVND (reference sequence). The CDR3 region is CASRRFTSSNYGYTF. The full variable domain, its missing parts supplied by reference TRBV19 and TRBJ1-2, is DGGITQSPKYLFRKEGQNVTLSCEQNLNHDAMYWYRQDPGQGLRLIYYSQIVNDFQKGDIAEGYSVSREKKESFPLTVTSAQKNPTAFYLCASRRFTSSNYGYTFGSGTRLTVV.

The V call is TRBV25-1, the J call TRBJ2-7; no DNA is available, so the TRBD2 call from TCRdb remains unchecked. CDR1 MGHDK and CDR2 SYGVNS come from the germline V gene. This CDR3 has 17 residues. This CDR3 reads CASSESLAGGLRGEQYF.

The chain couples TRBV6-5 to TRBJ1-2; TCRdb proposes TRBD1, but this gene call is untestable without DNA. Per the germline V gene, CDR1 is MNHEY and CDR2 is SVGAGI. The CDR3 is made up of 13 amino acids. The CDR3 is CASTRGRGYGYTF.

The genes are TRBV27 and TRBJ2-5; TCRdb reports TRBD1, a call that lacks DNA to check it against. The CDR3 extends over 18 amino acids. Germline V gives CDR1 MNHEY, CDR2 SMNVEV (reference sequence). CDR3 sequence reads: CASSQYTPWTGSQETQYF.

The chain carries TRBV7-2 and TRBJ1-5; TCRdb returns TRBD1, unconfirmable since there is no DNA. This CDR3 is 15 amino acids long. Germline CDR1 is SGHTA and CDR2 is FQGNSA. The CDR3 reads CASSLEWGVDQPQHF. The whole variable domain, remainder taken from reference TRBV7-2 and TRBJ1-5, is GAGVSQSPSNKVTEKGKDVELRCDPISGHTALYWYRQSLGQGLEFLIYFQGNSAPDKSGLPSDRFSAERTGGSVSTLTIQRTQQEDSAVYLCASSLEWGVDQPQHFGDGTRLSIL.

The rearrangement links TRBV5-1 to TRBJ2-7; TCRdb reports TRBD2, a call that lacks DNA to check it against. CDR1 is SGHRS, CDR2 YFSETQ, per germline. This CDR3 region has 13 residues. The CDR3 loop reads CASSVDYRGEQYF.

The rearrangement joins TRBV7-2 to TRBJ2-1. Germline V gene data show CDR1 as SGHTA and CDR2 as FQGNSA. CDR3 length: 16 residues. This CDR3 reads CASSPTRARTYNEQFF.

V gene TRBV7-3 combines with J gene TRBJ2-3; the TCRdb call, TRBD1, lacks DNA for checking. The CDR3 has 14 residues. CDR1 and CDR2 (germline): SGHTA, FQGTGA. The chain's CDR3 is CASSLMAGADTQYF.

The chain links TRBV7-9 to TRBJ2-5; TCRdb's assignment of TRBD2 cannot be checked, as there is no DNA. Germline V gene sequence: CDR1 SEHNR, CDR2 FQNEAQ (reference sequence). The CDR3 is 13 residues long. The CDR3 sequence: CASSWVGGETQYF.

The chain combines TRBV4-2 with TRBJ1-6; TCRdb's assignment of TRBD1 cannot be checked, as there is no DNA. This CDR3 contains 17 residues. Germline CDR1 LGHNA, CDR2 YNFKEQ. CDR3 protein: CASSQEGRGRLVSPLHF.

The chain recombines TRBV27 with TRBJ2-7; the D call from TCRdb, TRBD1, cannot be confirmed without DNA. The V gene's germline CDR1 is MNHEY and CDR2 SMNVEV (reference sequence). The CDR3 is 15 amino acids. CDR3 residues: CASSLSTLAPYEQYF.

V usage is TRBV7-9 and J usage is TRBJ1-1; absent DNA, TCRdb's TRBD1 call cannot be checked. This CDR3 is 17 amino acids long. Germline V gene lookup returns CDR1 SEHNR and CDR2 FQNEAQ (reference sequence). The CDR3 sequence: CASSLAPGQARNTEAFF.

The chain uses TRBV5-5 and TRBJ2-1; TCRdb reports TRBD1, a call that lacks DNA to check it against. Germline V lookup: CDR1 SGHKS, CDR2 YYEKEE (reference sequence). This CDR3 is built from 16 residues. CDR3 amino acids: CASSPRSGGISNEQFF.